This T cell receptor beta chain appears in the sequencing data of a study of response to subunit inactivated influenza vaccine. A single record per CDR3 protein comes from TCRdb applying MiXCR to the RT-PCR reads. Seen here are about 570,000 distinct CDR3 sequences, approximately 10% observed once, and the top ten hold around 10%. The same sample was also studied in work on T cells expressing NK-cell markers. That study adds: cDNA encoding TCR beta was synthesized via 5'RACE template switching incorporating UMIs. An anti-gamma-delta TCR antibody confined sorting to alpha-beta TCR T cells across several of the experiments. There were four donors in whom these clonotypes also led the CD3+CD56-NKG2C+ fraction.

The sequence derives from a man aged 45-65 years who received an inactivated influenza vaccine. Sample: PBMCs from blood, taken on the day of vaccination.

The CDR3 nucleotides read TGTGCCAGCAGCCTGCCCGACAGCTCCGAGCAGTACTTC. Translation: CASSLPDSSEQYF. V and J are TRBV14 and TRBJ2-7; D is perhaps TRBD1 (5 bases). The V end lost 4 bases, the J end lost 6 bases, and 13 bases lay between the germline ends. Germline V gene lookup returns CDR1 SGHDN and CDR2 FVKESK. The CDR3 runs 13 residues.